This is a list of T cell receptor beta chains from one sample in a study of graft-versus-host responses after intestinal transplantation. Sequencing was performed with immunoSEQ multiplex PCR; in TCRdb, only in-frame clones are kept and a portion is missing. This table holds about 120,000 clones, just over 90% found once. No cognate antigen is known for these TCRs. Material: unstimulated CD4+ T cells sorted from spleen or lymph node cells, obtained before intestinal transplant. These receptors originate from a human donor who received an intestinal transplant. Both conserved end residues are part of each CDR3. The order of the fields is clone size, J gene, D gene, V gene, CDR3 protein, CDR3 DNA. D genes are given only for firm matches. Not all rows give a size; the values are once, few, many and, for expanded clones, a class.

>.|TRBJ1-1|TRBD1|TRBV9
CASSLTGGNTEAFF
TGTGCCAGCAGCCTAACAGGGGGAAACACTGAAGCTTTCTTT
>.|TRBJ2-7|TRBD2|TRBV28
CASSQGGGQTYEQYF
TGTGCCAGCTCACAAGGCGGGGGTCAAACCTACGAGCAGTACTTC
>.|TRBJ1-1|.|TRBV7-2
CASSPAGGNTEAFF
TGTGCCAGCAGCCCCGCGGGGGGGAACACTGAAGCTTTCTTT
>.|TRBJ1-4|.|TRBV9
CASSARGGRDEKLFF
TGTGCCAGCAGCGCCAGAGGGGGAAGGGATGAAAAACTGTTTTTT
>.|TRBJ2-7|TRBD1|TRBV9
CASSVEEGQGYEQYF
TGTGCCAGCAGCGTAGAGGAGGGACAGGGCTACGAGCAGTACTTC
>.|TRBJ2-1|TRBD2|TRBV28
CASSPFWGAGPYNEQFF
TGTGCCAGCAGTCCCTTCTGGGGAGCGGGACCCTACAATGAGCAGTTCTTC
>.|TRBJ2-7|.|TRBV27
CASSLEGVIHEQYF
TGTGCCAGCAGCCTCGAGGGGGTGATCCACGAGCAGTACTTC
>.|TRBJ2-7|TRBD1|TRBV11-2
CASSQDRSYEQYF
TGTGCCAGCAGCCAGGACAGGTCCTACGAGCAGTACTTC
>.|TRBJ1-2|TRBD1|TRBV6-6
CASRGGLTGVYGYTF
TGTGCCAGCAGGGGGGGTCTCACAGGGGTCTATGGCTACACCTTC
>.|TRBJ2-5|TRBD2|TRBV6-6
CASSGGRAGETQYF
TGTGCCAGCAGCGGCGGGAGGGCCGGGGAGACCCAGTACTTC
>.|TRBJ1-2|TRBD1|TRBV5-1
CASSLGDRAYGYTF
TGCGCCAGCAGCTTAGGCGACAGGGCCTATGGCTACACCTTC
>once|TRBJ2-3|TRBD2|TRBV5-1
CASSLDSAGGYQDTQYF
TGCGCCAGCAGCTTGGATTCGGCGGGAGGTTATCAAGATACGCAGTATTTT
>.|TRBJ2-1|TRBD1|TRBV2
CASSARGQGEQFF
TGTGCCAGCAGTGCCAGGGGGCAGGGTGAGCAGTTCTTC
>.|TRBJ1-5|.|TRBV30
CAWRRNSNQPQHF
TGTGCCTGGAGGAGGAATAGCAATCAGCCCCAGCATTTT
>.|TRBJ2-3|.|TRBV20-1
CSALGTDTQYF
TGCAGTGCTTTAGGCACAGATACGCAGTATTTT
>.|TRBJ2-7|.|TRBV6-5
CASRKTGVSYEQYF
TGTGCCAGCAGAAAGACAGGAGTCTCCTACGAGCAGTACTTC
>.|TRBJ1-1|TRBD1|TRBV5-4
CASSSRSRGPTEAFF
TGTGCCAGCAGCAGTCGAAGCAGGGGGCCCACTGAAGCTTTCTTT